The 9 T cell receptor beta chains below come from one sample, sequenced in a study of shared clonotypes between healthy human individuals. Profiling relied on immunoSEQ multiplex PCR, and the TCRdb table lists in-frame clones only, not all of them. The table records about 980,000 clones, around three quarters of them present only once. Material for sequencing was memory CD4+ T cells sorted from blood. The subset denotes: CD45RA-negative fraction. The receptor source for this set is a man between 18 and 29 years old in good health.

This clone has only a few counts. J is TRBJ1-6 and V is TRBV27; no firm D call. Trimming took off 6 bases at V and 0 bases at J, with 15 bases between the two ends. The CDR3 is 17 amino acids. The germline CDR1 and CDR2 sequences are MNHEY and SMNVEV (reference sequence). The CDR3 loop reads CASSRLVSGSYNSPLHF. The CDR3 DNA reads TGTGCCAGCAGCCGACTGGTCTCTGGCTCCTATAATTCACCCCTCCACTTT.

The V gene is TRBV11-2, the J gene TRBJ2-3, with 12 positions matching TRBD2. CDR1 is SGHAT and CDR2 is FQNNGV in the germline V gene. V trimming: 4 bases; J trimming: 4 bases; junction bases outside the gene matches: 6. The CDR3 runs to 16 residues. CDR3 nucleotide sequence: TGTGCCAGCAGCTCTCGACTAGCGGGAGCCGCAGATACGCAGTATTTT. This translates into CASSSRLAGAADTQYF.

Only one count was recorded for this clone. The rearrangement links TRBV16 to TRBJ1-4, with 10 nucleotides matching TRBD1. This CDR3 has 15 residues. Germline CDR1 is KGHSY and CDR2 is FQNENV. The junction had 8 bases not matched to a gene; V was cut back by 5 bases and J by 8 bases. The DNA of the CDR3 is TGTGCCAGCAGCAATTCCGGGACAGGGGTCGAAAAACTGTTTTTT. This encodes CASSNSGTGVEKLFF.

This clone was counted a few times. This chain joins TRBV6-1 and TRBJ1-1, with D perhaps matching TRBD1 (5 bases). This CDR3 has 15 residues. CDR1 and CDR2 (germline): MNHNS, SASEGT. V gave up 10 bases and J gave up 1 base, with 19 bases separating them. The CDR3 DNA is TGTGCCATTACGTTAGGGGTAGTATGGAACACTGAAGCTTTCTTT. Amino acid sequence: CAITLGVVWNTEAFF.

The chain combines TRBV30 with TRBJ1-3; the D is unclear. Germline CDR1 is GTSNPN and CDR2 is SVGIG (reference sequence). The CDR3 is made up of 12 amino acids. Trimming took off 5 bases at V and 7 bases at J, with 12 bases between the two ends. The CDR3 nucleotides are TGTGCCTGGGAACCATCTTCGAACACCATATATTTT. It yields the protein CAWEPSSNTIYF.

This chain joins TRBV6-5 and TRBJ1-1; D perhaps matches TRBD1 (5 bases). The CDR3 has 14 residues. The V end lost 0 bases, the J end lost 3 bases, and 8 bases lay between the germline ends. CDR1 and CDR2 from the germline V gene are MNHEY and SVGAGI. This CDR3 reads CASSYSWGYTEAFF. The CDR3 DNA reads as TGTGCCAGCAGTTACTCGTGGGGCTACACTGAAGCTTTCTTT.

This sequence joins TRBV9 and TRBJ1-6, with a weak D call TRBD1 (5 bases). V lost 2 bases, J lost 6 bases, and 15 bases lay in between. This CDR3 is 16 amino acids long. The germline gives CDR1 SGDLS, CDR2 YYNGEE. The CDR3 nucleotides read TGTGCCAGCAGCGTTAACCCAGCAGGGATTAATTCACCCCTCCACTTT. Protein product: CASSVNPAGINSPLHF.

The chain recombines TRBV5-1 with TRBJ2-2, with 8 nucleotides matching TRBD2. This CDR3 region has 17 residues. CDR1 and CDR2 (germline): SGHRS, YFSETQ. V was pared by 0 bases and J by 2 bases, with 6 bases of the junction left unmatched. As DNA, the CDR3 is TGCGCCAGCAGCTTGGCCGCACTAGCGGCAAACACCGGGGAGCTGTTTTTT. Protein: CASSLAALAANTGELFF.

The chain has TRBV10-1 and TRBJ2-3; TRBD1 matches at 7 bases. Germline V gene data show CDR1 as WNHNN and CDR2 as SYGVQD (reference sequence). J gave up 6 bases and V 5 bases, and 2 bases lay outside the gene matches. The CDR3 is 12 amino acids. CDR3 residues: CASSQQGDTQYF. For the CDR3, the DNA is TGCGCCAGCAGTCAACAGGGGGATACGCAGTATTTT.